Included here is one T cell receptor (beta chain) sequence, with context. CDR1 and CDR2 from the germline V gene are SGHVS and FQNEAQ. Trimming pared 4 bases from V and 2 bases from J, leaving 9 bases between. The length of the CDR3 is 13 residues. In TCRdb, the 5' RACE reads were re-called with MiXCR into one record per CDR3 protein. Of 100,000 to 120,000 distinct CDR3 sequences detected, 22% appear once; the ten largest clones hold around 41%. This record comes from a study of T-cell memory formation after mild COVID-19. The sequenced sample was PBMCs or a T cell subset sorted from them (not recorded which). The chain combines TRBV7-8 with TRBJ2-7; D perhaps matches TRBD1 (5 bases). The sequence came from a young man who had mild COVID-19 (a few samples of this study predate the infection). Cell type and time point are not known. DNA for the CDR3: TGTGCCAGCAGCTACGGACACGCCTACGAGCAGTACGTC. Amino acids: CASSYGHAYEQYV.